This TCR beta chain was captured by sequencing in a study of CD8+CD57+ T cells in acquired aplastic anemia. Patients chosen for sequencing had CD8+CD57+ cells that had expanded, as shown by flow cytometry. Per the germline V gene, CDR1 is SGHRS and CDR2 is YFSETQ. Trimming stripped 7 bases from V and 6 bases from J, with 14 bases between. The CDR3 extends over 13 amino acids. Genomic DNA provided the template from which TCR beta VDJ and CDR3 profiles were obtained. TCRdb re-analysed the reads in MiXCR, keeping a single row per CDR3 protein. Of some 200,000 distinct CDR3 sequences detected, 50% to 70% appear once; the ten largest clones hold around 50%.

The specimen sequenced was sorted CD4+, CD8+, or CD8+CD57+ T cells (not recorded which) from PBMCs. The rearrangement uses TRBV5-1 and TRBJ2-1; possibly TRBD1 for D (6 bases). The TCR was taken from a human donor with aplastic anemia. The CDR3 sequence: CASQTQGANEQFF. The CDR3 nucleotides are TGCGCCAGCCAAACACAGGGCGCCAATGAGCAGTTCTTC.